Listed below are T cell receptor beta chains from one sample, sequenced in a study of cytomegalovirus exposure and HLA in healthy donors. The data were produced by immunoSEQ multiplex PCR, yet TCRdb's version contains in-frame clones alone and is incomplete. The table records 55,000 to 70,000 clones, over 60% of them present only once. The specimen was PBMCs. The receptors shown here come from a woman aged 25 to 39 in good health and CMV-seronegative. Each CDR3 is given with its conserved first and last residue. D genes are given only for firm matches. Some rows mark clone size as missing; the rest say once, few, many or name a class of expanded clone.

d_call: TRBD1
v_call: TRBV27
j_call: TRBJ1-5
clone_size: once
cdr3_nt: TGTGCCAGCAGTTTCATCGCGGGACAGGGCCATCAGCCCCAGCATTTT
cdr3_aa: CASSFIAGQGHQPQHF

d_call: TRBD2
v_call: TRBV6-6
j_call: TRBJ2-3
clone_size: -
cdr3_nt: TGTGCCAGCACCCCCCTTAGGAGCGGGAGGACAGATACGCAGTATTTT
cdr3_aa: CASTPLRSGRTDTQYF

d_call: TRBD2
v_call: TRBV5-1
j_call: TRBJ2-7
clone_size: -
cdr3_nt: TGCGCCAGCAGCGACGGGACTACATCATACGTTGAGCAGTACTTC
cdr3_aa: CASSDGTTSYVEQYF

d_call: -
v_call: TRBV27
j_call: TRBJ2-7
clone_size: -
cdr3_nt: TGTGCCAGCAGTTCCCTTGACATGTACGAGCAGTACTTC
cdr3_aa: CASSSLDMYEQYF

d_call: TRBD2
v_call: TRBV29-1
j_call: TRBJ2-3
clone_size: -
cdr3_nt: TGCAGCGTTGACGGACTAGCGGGAGGGCCTCCTGGGGGAACAGATACGCAGTATTTT
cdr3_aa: CSVDGLAGGPPGGTDTQYF

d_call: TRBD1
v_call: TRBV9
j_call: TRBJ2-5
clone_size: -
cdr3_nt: TGTGCCAGCAGCGTGGGACAGGGACAAGAGACCCAGTACTTC
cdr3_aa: CASSVGQGQETQYF

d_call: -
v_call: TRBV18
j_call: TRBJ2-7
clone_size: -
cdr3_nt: TGTGCCAGCTCACCCGGCAGGGAAGAGCAGTACTTC
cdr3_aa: CASSPGREEQYF

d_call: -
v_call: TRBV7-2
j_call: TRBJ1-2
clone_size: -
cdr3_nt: TGTGCCAGCAGCACCCAGACAGCCTATGGCTACACCTTC
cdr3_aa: CASSTQTAYGYTF

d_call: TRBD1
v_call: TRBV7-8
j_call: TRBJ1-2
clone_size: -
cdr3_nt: TGTGCCAGCAGCTTAGCGACAGGGACCTCTCTTCCTAACTATGGCTACACCTTC
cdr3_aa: CASSLATGTSLPNYGYTF

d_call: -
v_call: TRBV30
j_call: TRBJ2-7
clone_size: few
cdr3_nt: TGTGCCTGGAGTGTACAGGACCGTTACGAGCAGTACTTC
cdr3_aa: CAWSVQDRYEQYF

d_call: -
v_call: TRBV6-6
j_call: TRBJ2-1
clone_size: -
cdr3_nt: TGTGCCAGCAGTTTCCGCGCTGATGAGCAGTTCTTC
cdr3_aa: CASSFRADEQFF

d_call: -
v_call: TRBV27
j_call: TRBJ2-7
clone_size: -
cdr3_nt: TGTGCCAGCAGTTCGGGTTCCTACGAGCAGTACTTC
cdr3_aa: CASSSGSYEQYF

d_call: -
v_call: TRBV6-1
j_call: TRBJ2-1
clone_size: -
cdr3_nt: TGTGCCAGCTCCCGGGACTCGCTAGGGGAGCAGTTCTTC
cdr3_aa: CASSRDSLGEQFF

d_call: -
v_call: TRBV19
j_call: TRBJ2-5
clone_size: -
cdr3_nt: TGTGCCAGTAGTCCCCCTGTCGGTCGCCAAGAGACCCAGTACTTC
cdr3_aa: CASSPPVGRQETQYF

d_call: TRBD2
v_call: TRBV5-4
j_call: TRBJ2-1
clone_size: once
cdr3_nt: TGTGCCAGCAGCTTTAGACTAGCGGGAGTGAATGAGCAGTTCTTC
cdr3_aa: CASSFRLAGVNEQFF